This entry lists 4 T cell receptor beta chains sequenced from one sample in a study of blood T cell repertoires in COVID-19. Method: immunoSEQ multiplex PCR; TCRdb's copy keeps in-frame clones and lacks some. The sample holds some 320,000 clones, approximately 89% seen once. Sample: peripheral blood. The receptors were sampled from a woman aged 30 to 39 with COVID-19, enrolled during active disease.

J is TRBJ1-6 and V is TRBV20-1; a weak D match, TRBD1 (5 bases). The germline V gene encodes CDR1 DFQATT and CDR2 SNEGSKA (reference sequence). V lost 3 bases and J 9 bases, leaving 21 bases between the germline ends. This CDR3 contains 16 residues. The CDR3, as DNA: TGCAGTGCTAGTAGTAGTTACGGGGGGAGTCTTTCACCCCTCCACTTT. It translates to CSASSSYGGSLSPLHF.

The rearrangement links TRBV12-5 to TRBJ2-7, with unresolved D. CDR3 length equals 13 residues. Germline CDR1 and CDR2: LGHNT and FRNRAP. V shed 4 bases and J shed 0 bases, with 7 bases lying between them. The CDR3 sequence is CASGSESSYEQYF. The DNA for the CDR3 is TGTGCTAGTGGTTCCGAGAGCTCCTACGAGCAGTACTTC.

J is TRBJ2-2 and V is TRBV10-1; 7 positions agree with TRBD2. The CDR3 sequence is 14 residues long. J was trimmed by 8 bases and V by 5 bases; bases with no gene match: 8. Looked up from germline, CDR1 is WNHNN and CDR2 is SYGVQD (reference sequence). The CDR3 DNA is TGCGCCAGCAGTCCCCTCGGGGGGAAGGGGGAGCTGTTTTTT. Encoded protein: CASSPLGGKGELFF.

The V call is TRBV19, the J call TRBJ1-5; a possible D gene is TRBD1 (6 bases). Trimming removed 4 bases at V and 3 bases at J, with 13 bases between. Germline CDR1 reads LNHDA; CDR2 reads SQIVND (reference sequence). CDR3 length: 15 amino acids. For the CDR3, the DNA is TGTGCCAGTAGTACGCGGACAGATCTCAATCAGCCCCAGCATTTT. This encodes CASSTRTDLNQPQHF.